The 29 T cell receptor beta chains below come from one sample, sequenced in a study of T cell repertoires in cytomegalovirus infection. TCRdb fed the reads into MiXCR, producing one record per CDR3 protein. Among about 740,000 distinct CDR3 sequences listed, 35% were seen once. Sequencing was carried out using PBMCs. The receptors stem from a human donor in good health (CMV status not recorded). Some clones in this sample may be carry-over from other donors' samples.

The rearrangement links TRBV11-2 to TRBJ2-7; D call uncertain. The CDR3 extends over 13 amino acids. V dropped 0 bases and J dropped 6 bases, with 9 bases sitting between them. CDR1 SGHAT and CDR2 FQNNGV come from the germline V gene. The CDR3 DNA reads TGTGCCAGCAGCTTAGACGGAAGATTCGAGCAGTACTTC. It codes for CASSLDGRFEQYF.

The table lists this clonotype with a few counts. The chain carries TRBV7-9 and TRBJ2-3; the D is unclear. V was shortened by 4 bases and J by 4 bases, with 15 bases between the two germline ends. The V gene's germline CDR1 is SEHNR and CDR2 FQNEAQ (reference sequence). The CDR3 is 15 amino acids. CDR3 amino acids: CASSSTFSSPDTQYF. CDR3 in DNA: TGTGCCAGCAGCTCAACTTTTTCCAGCCCAGATACGCAGTATTTT.

This clonotype was observed many times. The genes are TRBV7-2 and TRBJ2-7, with 11 bases fitting TRBD2. The CDR3 loop spans 15 amino acids. Germline CDR1 SGHTA, CDR2 FQGNSA. J gave up 5 bases and V 4 bases, and 7 bases lay outside the gene matches. The CDR3 sequence is CASSYRSGGEHEQYF. Written as DNA, the CDR3 is TGTGCCAGCAGCTATCGTAGCGGGGGGGAACACGAGCAGTACTTC.

Turning to this clonotype: One end of the junction does not line up with germline, which may come from a read error. The chain recombines TRBV4-1 with TRBJ1-1; maybe TRBD1 (6 bases). Germline V gives CDR1 MGHRA, CDR2 YSYEKL. This CDR3 has 16 residues. The CDR3 DNA follows: TGCGCCAGCACCCAACGATCAGGGGTGGTGAACACTGAAGCTTTCTTT. This translates into CASTQRSGVVNTEAFF.

This chain joins TRBV7-2 and TRBJ2-3; 16 nucleotides line up with TRBD2. This CDR3 has 17 amino acids. From germline, CDR1 is SGHTA and CDR2 FQGNSA. The ends lost 4 bases at V and 10 bases at J; junction bases unmatched: 11. The chain's CDR3 is CASSSGLAGGPLLAQYF. CDR3 nucleotides: TGTGCCAGCAGCTCGGGACTAGCGGGAGGGCCGTTATTGGCGCAGTATTTT.

Comments on this clonotype: The conserved final phenylalanine or tryptophan is absent from the CDR3, which likely points to a read error. J is TRBJ2-1 and V is TRBV7-2; 9 bases are a match to TRBD2. CDR3 length: 14 amino acids. Germline trimming cut 6 bases from V and 3 bases from J; bases unmatched to any gene: 3. The germline gives CDR1 SGHTA, CDR2 FQGNSA. CDR3 nucleotides: TGTGCCAGCAGAACTAGCGGGCTCTACAATGAGCAGTTCCTC. Translated, it gives CASRTSGLYNEQFL.

The V gene is TRBV19, the J gene TRBJ2-2, with D tentatively TRBD2 (6 bases). From germline, CDR1 is LNHDA and CDR2 SQIVND (reference sequence). The CDR3 runs 15 residues. V lost 3 bases and J lost 2, with 10 bases in between. CDR3 region: CASSINGGNTGELFF. In DNA, the CDR3 is TGTGCCAGTAGTATCAACGGGGGAAACACCGGGGAGCTGTTTTTT. The full variable domain, with the rest looked up from reference TRBV19 and TRBJ2-2, is DGGITQSPKYLFRKEGQNVTLSCEQNLNHDAMYWYRQDPGQGLRLIYYSQIVNDFQKGDIAEGYSVSREKKESFPLTVTSAQKNPTAFYLCASSINGGNTGELFFGEGSRLTVL.

This clonotype was counted ten times or more. The chain employs TRBV12-3 or TRBV12-4 and TRBJ2-7; D may be TRBD1 (6 bases). CDR3 length: 13 residues. Trimming stripped 0 bases from V and 3 bases from J, with 6 bases between. CDR3 sequence: CASSLAGHYEQYF. The CDR3 DNA sequence: TGTGCCAGCAGTTTAGCGGGACACTACGAGCAGTACTTC.

This clonotype was recorded a few times. The chain carries TRBV7-2 and TRBJ1-4; unclear D gene. The V gene lost 1 base and the J gene lost 9 bases, with 9 bases spanning the gap. Germline V gene sequence: CDR1 SGHTA, CDR2 FQGNSA. CDR3 size: 13 residues. CDR3 bases: TGTGCCAGCAGCTTAGTCAACGAGCAAAAACTGTTTTTT. It is translated as CASSLVNEQKLFF.

This clonotype came up a few times. The CDR3 protein is CASSIVDTGELFF. CDR3 nucleotides: TGTGCCAGCAGTATTGTGGACACCGGGGAGCTGTTTTTT. This sequence joins TRBV11-1 and TRBJ2-2; D is undetermined. CDR3 length equals 13 residues. Germline V lookup: CDR1 SGHAT, CDR2 FQDESV (reference sequence). V was shortened by 6 bases and J by 3 bases, with 8 bases between the two germline ends.

This clonotype showed up just once. A clone one base away is much larger, so this may be a read error. The CDR3 loop reads CASKAGGNEQFF. In nucleotides, the CDR3 is TGTGCCAGTAAGGCAGGGGGCAATGAGCAGTTCTTC. The chain carries TRBV19 and TRBJ2-1; 7 bases are shared with TRBD1. V was pared by 7 bases and J by 6 bases, with 3 bases of the junction left unmatched. The CDR3 is made up of 12 amino acids. Per the germline V gene, CDR1 is LNHDA and CDR2 is SQIVND (reference sequence).

Only a few counts were recorded for this clonotype. A much larger clone lies one base from this, so it may be a read error. The V call is TRBV7-8, the J call TRBJ2-1; tentatively, D is TRBD2 (5 bases). The length of the CDR3 is 15 residues. V lost 1 base and J 0 bases, leaving 7 bases between the germline ends. The germline V gene has CDR1 SGHVS and CDR2 FQNEAQ. The CDR3 reads CASSLVASSYNEQFF. The CDR3 DNA reads TGTGCCAGCAGCTTAGTAGCGAGCTCCTACAATGAGCAGTTCTTC.

The chain uses TRBV2 and TRBJ1-6; no clear D gene. In germline, CDR1 is SNHLY, CDR2 FYNNEI. The germline V and J ends were trimmed by 4 bases and 9 bases, with 13 bases remaining between them. CDR3 size: 14 residues. CDR3 sequence (DNA): TGTGCCAGCAGTGTTATGGGTTGGTGTTCACCCCTCCACTTT. Amino acid sequence: CASSVMGWCSPLHF.

This clonotype was observed many times. The chain joins TRBV6-4 to TRBJ1-6; tentatively, D is TRBD1 (6 bases). Germline V gene sequence: CDR1 MRHNA, CDR2 SNTAGT. The germline V and J ends were trimmed by 8 bases and 0 bases, with 8 bases remaining between them. CDR3 size: 14 residues. As DNA, the CDR3 is TGTGCCAGCCAGGACAGCTCCTATAATTCACCCCTCCACTTT. Translated: CASQDSSYNSPLHF.

This clonotype showed up just a few times. Relative to the germline gene, one junction end is altered; a read error may explain this. V is TRBV20-1 and J is TRBJ1-2; no clear D gene. This CDR3 is 8 amino acids long. From germline, CDR1 is DFQATT and CDR2 SNEGSKA (reference sequence). CDR3 in DNA: TGCAGTGCTAGAGACGCAAGCTTC. It yields the protein CSARDASF.

This clonotype has at least ten counts. The chain recombines TRBV7-2 with TRBJ2-3; the match to TRBD1 covers 9 bases. The V and J ends lost 5 bases and 7 bases, in that order; junction bases with no gene match: 10. Germline V CDR1 and CDR2: SGHTA, FQGNSA. The CDR3 is 15 residues long. The CDR3 coding sequence is TGTGCCAGCAGCCCTTGGACAGGGGACCCCAATACGCAGTATTTT. It translates to CASSPWTGDPNTQYF.

This clonotype has ten or more counts. The CDR3 DNA sequence: TGTGCCAGCAGCTCAACCCCGGGACAGGGTGGCAATGAGCAGTTCTTC. This codes for CASSSTPGQGGNEQFF. This chain uses TRBV7-2 with TRBJ2-1, with 9 nucleotides matching TRBD1. CDR1 is SGHTA and CDR2 is FQGNSA in the germline V gene. J gave up 6 bases and V 4 bases, and 10 bases lay outside the gene matches. This CDR3 comprises 16 residues. Full variable domain (missing parts from reference TRBV7-2 and TRBJ2-1): GAGVSQSPSNKVTEKGKDVELRCDPISGHTALYWYRQSLGQGLEFLIYFQGNSAPDKSGLPSDRFSAERTGGSVSTLTIQRTQQEDSAVYLCASSSTPGQGGNEQFFGPGTRLTVL.

As DNA, the CDR3 is TGTGCCAGCAGCCCGACTAGCTTCTCCCTACGGGATGAGCAGTTCTTC. Amino acids: CASSPTSFSLRDEQFF. The chain combines TRBV7-9 with TRBJ2-1, with 7 bases aligning to TRBD2. V dropped 5 bases and J dropped 8; count of bases not matched to a gene: 15. CDR1 and CDR2 (germline): SEHNR, FQNEAQ (reference sequence). The CDR3 runs to 16 residues.

About this clonotype: A read error may be the cause here, since a much bigger clone is one base away. The J gene is TRBJ2-2, the V gene TRBV7-2; weak D call: TRBD1 (6 bases). The V end lost 5 bases, the J end lost 6 bases, and 19 bases lay between the germline ends. The CDR3 is 16 amino acids. CDR1 SGHTA and CDR2 FQGNSA come from the germline V gene. The CDR3 spells CASSTTRTVNAGELFF. The CDR3 coding sequence is TGTGCCAGCAGCACCACCAGGACAGTGAATGCCGGGGAGCTGTTTTTT.

The chain couples TRBV7-8 to TRBJ2-1; 7 bases match TRBD2. The CDR3 spans 15 residues. V was clipped by 5 bases and J by 6 bases; unmatched bases: 10. The germline V gene encodes CDR1 SGHVS and CDR2 FQNEAQ. CDR3 DNA: TGTGCCAGCAGCGTAACTTCCGGACTAGTCAATGAGCAGTTCTTC. Protein: CASSVTSGLVNEQFF. Full variable domain (missing parts from reference TRBV7-8 and TRBJ2-1): GAGVSQSPRYKVAKRGQDVALRCDPISGHVSLFWYQQALGQGPEFLTYFQNEAQLDKSGLPSDRFFAERPEGSVSTLKIQRTQQEDSAVYLCASSVTSGLVNEQFFGPGTRLTVL.

This clonotype was counted between two and nine times. V gene TRBV7-6 combines with J gene TRBJ2-3, with 8 bases that match TRBD2. CDR3 length: 16 amino acids. Per germline, CDR1 SGHVS and CDR2 FNYEAQ. V lost 5 bases and J lost 6; bases outside the gene matches: 13. The CDR3 nucleotides read TGTGCCAGCAGCCTGCTCCCGGGACTAGGCCCCGATACGCAGTATTTT. Translation gives CASSLLPGLGPDTQYF.

This chain connects TRBV12-3 or TRBV12-4 to TRBJ2-6, with no clear D. V was pared by 7 bases and J by 3 bases, with 7 bases between. The CDR3 length is 13 residues. The CDR3 nucleotides are TGTGCCAGCACGGGCGGTGGGGCCAACGTCCTGACTTTC. As protein: CASTGGGANVLTF.

This clonotype has only a few counts. This chain uses TRBV28 with TRBJ1-5, with D possibly matching TRBD1 (5 bases). From germline, CDR1 is MDHEN and CDR2 SYDVKM. This CDR3 is built from 14 residues. Trimming shortened V by 8 bases and J by 2 bases, and 13 bases separated the two germline ends. Written as DNA, the CDR3 is TGTGCCAGCCTAGGGAGAGGGGGCAATCAGCCCCAGCATTTT. Amino acids: CASLGRGGNQPQHF.

This rearrangement joins TRBV28 to TRBJ2-7; D unresolved. CDR3 size: 13 residues. Trimming took off 4 bases at V and 4 bases at J, with 11 bases between the two ends. Germline loops: CDR1 MDHEN, CDR2 SYDVKM. CDR3 in DNA: TGTGCCAGCAGTTCAACGGACGCTTACGAGCAGTACTTC. Its translation is CASSSTDAYEQYF.

This sequence joins TRBV7-2 and TRBJ1-1; D gene unclear. The CDR3 covers 13 residues. The germline V gene has CDR1 SGHTA and CDR2 FQGNSA. The V gene lost 5 bases and the J gene lost 8 bases, with 15 bases spanning the gap. CDR3 nucleotide sequence: TGTGCCAGCAGCACAGACCTAAACATAGAAGCTTTCTTT. This translates into CASSTDLNIEAFF. Looking up the rest from reference TRBV7-2 and TRBJ1-1 gives the full variable domain: GAGVSQSPSNKVTEKGKDVELRCDPISGHTALYWYRQSLGQGLEFLIYFQGNSAPDKSGLPSDRFSAERTGGSVSTLTIQRTQQEDSAVYLCASSTDLNIEAFFGQGTRLTVV.

Many counts were recorded for this clonotype. The chain combines TRBV2 with TRBJ2-4, with D hard to call. Germline lookup yields CDR1 SNHLY and CDR2 FYNNEI. V lost 4 bases to trimming and J lost 6 bases, with 10 bases between them. The length of the CDR3 is 13 residues. The CDR3 sequence: CASSGVMRNIQYF. The CDR3 DNA follows: TGTGCCAGCAGTGGTGTTATGAGAAACATTCAGTACTTC.

This clonotype was seen at least ten times. CDR3 DNA: TGTGCCAGCAGCTTAGCGCTTAGCGGAACCTACGAGCAGTACTTC. It codes for CASSLALSGTYEQYF. The V call is TRBV7-2, the J call TRBJ2-7; TRBD2 is a possible D gene (6 bases). The CDR3 consists of 15 residues. V shed 0 bases and J shed 2 bases, with 11 bases lying between them. Germline V gene lookup returns CDR1 SGHTA and CDR2 FQGNSA.

This clonotype has a handful of counts. The chain joins TRBV7-9 to TRBJ1-1; D remains ambiguous. The CDR3 is 16 residues long. V was pared by 7 bases and J by 1 base, with 19 bases between. Germline CDR1 and CDR2: SEHNR and FQNEAQ (reference sequence). The CDR3 bases are TGTGCCAGCAAGCCGTTGGGGAATCATGCGAACACTGAAGCTTTCTTT. It encodes CASKPLGNHANTEAFF.

This clonotype has a handful of counts. The genes are TRBV6-2 or TRBV6-3 and TRBJ1-6; D gene uncertain. Trimming took off 2 bases at V and 9 bases at J, with 5 bases between the two ends. The CDR3 totals 12 residues. From germline, CDR1 is MNHEY and CDR2 SVGEGT. The CDR3 here is CASSYEASPLHF. Here the CDR3 DNA reads TGTGCCAGCAGTTACGAGGCTTCACCCCTCCACTTT.